This T cell receptor (beta chain) was documented in a study of blood T cell repertoires in COVID-19 (dated by TCRdb to about 2020). For the study in its entirety: Samples from collaborators originated in the United States, Italy and Spain and spanned both the acute and convalescent phases of COVID-19. The prospective study material was composed of cDNA or gDNA derived from T cells, B-cell-depleted T cells, or PBMCs. Subjects who had been exposed to COVID-19, were actively infected with it, or had recovered from it provided the deeply sampled blood TCRbeta repertoires that made up the dataset. A freely available public database, intended as a resource for researchers studying the immune response to SARS-CoV-2, is where the repertoires were released. Samples came from the ongoing ImmuneRACE study (first 160 participants) plus 1,254 subjects from 6 global collaborators. Sample metadata almost always included a de-identified subject ID, COVID-19 status, age in years and sex. Where available, HLA class I and class II types were taken from metadata supplied by the sample provider and were not determined by assay-based typing. Study-wide findings and limitations: Clinical and demographic metadata were provided uncurated, with the amount varying by source and participant.

TCRbeta CDR3 regions were amplified from genomic DNA by means of the immunoSEQ Assay, a bias-controlled multiplex PCR. Per the source publication's procedure: The number of nucleated cells in each sample was estimated from the amplification of reference gene primers within the assay. Sequence reads were collapsed and filtered to measure the absolute abundance of every unique TCRbeta CDR3 rearrangement. For each sample, productive Simpson clonality was calculated as the square root of Simpson's diversity index across productive rearrangements. What TCRdb holds here is the immuneACCESS table cut down to in-frame rearrangements. Part of the clones is not present; checked against another copy, under half of the missing clones reflect an unresolved V gene, and the others are unexplained. That table supplies the V and J calls and clone size; D and trimming were determined from the DNA. This sample has 150,000 to 180,000 clones in its table, and roughly four fifths of those were observed once. The top ten constitute 1.5% to 2% of the sample.

Each collaborating institution followed its own protocols to collect whole blood in K2EDTA tubes. Collaborator samples were shipped for TCRbeta analysis as frozen whole blood, isolated PBMCs, or DNA extracted from either sample type. A word on this clone: The antigen it binds to is not known. No base qualities exist here, and no much larger clone lies one base off it.

This receptor was identified in a man older than 75 with acute or convalescent COVID-19. Sequencing was done on a sample of peripheral blood.

CDR3 loop: CASSIIGEVAFF. The DNA sequence is as follows: TGTGCCAGTAGTATCATCGGGGAGGTAGCTTTCTTT. The chain joins TRBV19 to TRBJ1-1, with the D gene too uncertain to name. Looking up the germline V gene (reference sequence) yields CDR1 LNHDA and CDR2 SQIVND. The CDR3 starts with the cysteine, ends with the phenylalanine, and has 12 residues. Here the CDR3 DNA is all that survives: 36 bases in frame from base 1. Relative to germline, V is 3 bases shorter and J is 10 bases shorter, with 12 bases between their ends. This CDR3, with the reference TRBV19 and TRBJ1-1 proteins standing in past its ends, gives the full variable domain DGGITQSPKYLFRKEGQNVTLSCEQNLNHDAMYWYRQDPGQGLRLIYYSQIVNDFQKGDIAEGYSVSREKKESFPLTVTSAQKNPTAFYLCASSIIGEVAFFGQGTRLTVV.